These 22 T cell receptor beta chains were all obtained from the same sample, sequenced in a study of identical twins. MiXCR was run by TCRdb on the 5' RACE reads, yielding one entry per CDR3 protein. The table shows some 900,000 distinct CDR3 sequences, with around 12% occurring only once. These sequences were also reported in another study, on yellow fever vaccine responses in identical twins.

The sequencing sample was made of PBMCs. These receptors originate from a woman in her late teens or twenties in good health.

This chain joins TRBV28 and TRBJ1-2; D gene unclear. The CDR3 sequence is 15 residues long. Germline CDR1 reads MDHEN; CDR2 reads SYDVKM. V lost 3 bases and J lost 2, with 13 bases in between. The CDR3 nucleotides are TGTGCCAGCAGTTTCCGGGCCTCTTCCAACTATGGCTACACCTTC. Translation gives CASSFRASSNYGYTF.

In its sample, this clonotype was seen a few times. The CDR3 is CASSASGTGNSYEQYV. The DNA for the CDR3 is TGTGCCAGTAGTGCGAGCGGGACAGGGAATTCTTACGAGCAGTACGTC. The chain carries TRBV19 and TRBJ2-7; 9 bases map to TRBD1. The CDR3 totals 16 residues. With 5 bases clipped from V and 4 bases from J, the junction kept 12 bases outside the gene matches. Per the germline V gene, CDR1 is LNHDA and CDR2 is SQIVND (reference sequence).

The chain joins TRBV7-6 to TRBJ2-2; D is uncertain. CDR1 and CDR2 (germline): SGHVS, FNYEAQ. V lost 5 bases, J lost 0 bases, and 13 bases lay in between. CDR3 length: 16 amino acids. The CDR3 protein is CASSLLTNPNTGELFF. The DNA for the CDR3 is TGTGCCAGCAGCCTCCTGACAAATCCGAACACCGGGGAGCTGTTTTTT.

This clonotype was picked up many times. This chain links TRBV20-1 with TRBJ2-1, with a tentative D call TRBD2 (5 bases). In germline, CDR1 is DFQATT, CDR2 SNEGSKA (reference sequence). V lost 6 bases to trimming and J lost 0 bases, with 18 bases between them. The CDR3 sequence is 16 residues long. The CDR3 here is CSAVPLAASSYNEQFF. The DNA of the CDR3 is TGCAGTGCCGTCCCTCTAGCCGCAAGCTCCTACAATGAGCAGTTCTTC.

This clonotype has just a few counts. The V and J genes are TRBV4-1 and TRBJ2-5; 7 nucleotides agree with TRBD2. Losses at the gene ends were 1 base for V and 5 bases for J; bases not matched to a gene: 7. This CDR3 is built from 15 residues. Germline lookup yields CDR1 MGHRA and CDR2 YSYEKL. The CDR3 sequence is CASSQASGGGETQYF. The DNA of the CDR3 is TGCGCCAGCAGCCAAGCCTCCGGGGGAGGGGAGACCCAGTACTTC.

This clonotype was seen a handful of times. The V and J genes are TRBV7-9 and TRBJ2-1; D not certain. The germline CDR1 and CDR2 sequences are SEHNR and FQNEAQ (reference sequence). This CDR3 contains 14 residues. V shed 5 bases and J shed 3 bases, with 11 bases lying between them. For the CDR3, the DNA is TGTGCCAGCAGCCAAGAAGTCGTCTACAATGAGCAGTTCTTC. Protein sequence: CASSQEVVYNEQFF.

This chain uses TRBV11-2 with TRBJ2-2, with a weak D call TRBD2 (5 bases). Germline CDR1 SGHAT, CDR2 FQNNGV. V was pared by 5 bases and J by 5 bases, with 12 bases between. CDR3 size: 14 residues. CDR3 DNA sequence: TGTGCCAGCAGCCTAGCCCAGATTACCGGGGAGCTGTTTTTT. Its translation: CASSLAQITGELFF.

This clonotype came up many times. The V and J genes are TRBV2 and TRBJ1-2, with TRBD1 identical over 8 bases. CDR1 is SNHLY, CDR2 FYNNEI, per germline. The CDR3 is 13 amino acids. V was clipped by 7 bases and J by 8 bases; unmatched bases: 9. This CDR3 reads CASTQTSGGGYTF. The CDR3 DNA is TGTGCCAGCACCCAGACGTCAGGGGGCGGCTACACCTTC.

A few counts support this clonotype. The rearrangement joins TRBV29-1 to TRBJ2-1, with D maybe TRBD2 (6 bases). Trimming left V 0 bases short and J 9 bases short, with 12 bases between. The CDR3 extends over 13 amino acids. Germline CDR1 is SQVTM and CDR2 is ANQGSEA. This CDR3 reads CSVEDLKRVEQFF. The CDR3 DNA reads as TGCAGCGTTGAAGATCTTAAGCGGGTTGAGCAGTTCTTC.

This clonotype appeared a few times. CDR3 loop: CASSPYPDTYNEQFF. As DNA, the CDR3 is TGTGCCAGCAGCCCGTACCCGGACACCTACAATGAGCAGTTCTTC. The rearrangement joins TRBV7-9 to TRBJ2-1, with D maybe TRBD1 (5 bases). This CDR3 has 15 amino acids. Trimming removed 5 bases from V and 2 bases from J, with 13 bases in between. Germline CDR1 and CDR2: SEHNR and FQNEAQ (reference sequence).

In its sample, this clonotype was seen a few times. CDR3 region: CASSQDGAAGSGQYF. The CDR3 coding sequence is TGCGCCAGCAGCCAAGACGGAGCGGCAGGGTCGGGCCAGTACTTC. V is TRBV4-1 and J is TRBJ2-4; tentatively, D is TRBD1 or TRBD2 (5 bases each). The V gene's germline CDR1 is MGHRA and CDR2 YSYEKL. This CDR3 spans 15 amino acids. V was shortened by 0 bases and J by 13 bases, with 19 bases between the two germline ends.

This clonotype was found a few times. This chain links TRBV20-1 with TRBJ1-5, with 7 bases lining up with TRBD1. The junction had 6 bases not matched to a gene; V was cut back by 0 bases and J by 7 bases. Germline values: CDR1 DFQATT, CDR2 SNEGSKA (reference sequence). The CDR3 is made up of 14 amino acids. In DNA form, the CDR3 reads TGCAGTGCTAGAGAGTGGGACAGCGCGCAGCCCCAGCATTTT. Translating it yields CSAREWDSAQPQHF.

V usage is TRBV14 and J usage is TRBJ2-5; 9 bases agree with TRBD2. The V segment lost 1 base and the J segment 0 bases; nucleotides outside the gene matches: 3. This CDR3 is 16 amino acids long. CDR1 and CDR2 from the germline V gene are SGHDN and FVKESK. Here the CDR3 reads CASSQGLAGHQETQYF. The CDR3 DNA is TGTGCCAGCAGCCAAGGCCTAGCGGGACACCAAGAGACCCAGTACTTC.

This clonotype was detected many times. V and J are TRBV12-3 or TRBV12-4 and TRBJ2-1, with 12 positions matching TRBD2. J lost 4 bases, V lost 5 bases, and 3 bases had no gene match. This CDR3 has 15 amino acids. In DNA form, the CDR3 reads TGTGCCAGCAGTACTAGCGGGAGGATATACAATGAGCAGTTCTTC. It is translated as CASSTSGRIYNEQFF.

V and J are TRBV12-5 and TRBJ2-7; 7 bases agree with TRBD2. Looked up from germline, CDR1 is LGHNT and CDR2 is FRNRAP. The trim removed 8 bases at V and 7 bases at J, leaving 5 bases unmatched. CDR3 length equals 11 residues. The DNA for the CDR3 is TGTGCTAGTAGGTGGGGGGGAGAGCAGTACTTC. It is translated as CASRWGGEQYF.

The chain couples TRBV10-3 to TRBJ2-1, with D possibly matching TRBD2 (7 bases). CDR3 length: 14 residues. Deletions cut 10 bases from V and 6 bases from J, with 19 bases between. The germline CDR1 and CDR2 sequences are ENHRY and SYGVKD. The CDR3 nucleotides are TGTGCCAACCATGGGGGGGGGGCAGGCAATGAGCAGTTCTTC. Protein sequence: CANHGGGAGNEQFF.

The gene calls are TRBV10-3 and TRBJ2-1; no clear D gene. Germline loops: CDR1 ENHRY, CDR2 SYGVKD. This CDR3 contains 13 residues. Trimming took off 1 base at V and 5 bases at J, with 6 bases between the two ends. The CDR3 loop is CAISELADNEQFF. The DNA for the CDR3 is TGTGCCATCAGTGAGTTGGCCGACAATGAGCAGTTCTTC.

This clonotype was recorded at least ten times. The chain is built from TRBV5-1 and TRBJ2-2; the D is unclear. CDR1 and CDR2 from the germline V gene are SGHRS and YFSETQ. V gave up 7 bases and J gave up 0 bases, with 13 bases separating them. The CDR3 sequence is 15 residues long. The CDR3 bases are TGCGCCAGCCTATTTATACCTCCGAACACCGGGGAGCTGTTTTTT. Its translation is CASLFIPPNTGELFF.

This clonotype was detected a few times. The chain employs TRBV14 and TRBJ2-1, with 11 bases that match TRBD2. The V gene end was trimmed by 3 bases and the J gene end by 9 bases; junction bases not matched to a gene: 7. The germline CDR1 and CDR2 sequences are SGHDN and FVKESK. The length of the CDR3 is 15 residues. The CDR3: CASSHVAGGPSEQFF. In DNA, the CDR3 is TGTGCCAGCAGCCACGTAGCGGGGGGGCCGAGTGAGCAGTTCTTC.

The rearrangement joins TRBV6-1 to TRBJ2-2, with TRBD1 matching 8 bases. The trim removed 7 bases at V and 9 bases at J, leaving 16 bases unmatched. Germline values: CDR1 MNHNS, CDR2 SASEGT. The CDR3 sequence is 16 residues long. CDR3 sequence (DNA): TGTGCCAGCACCTCAGGTGGCACAGGGGGTTTCAGGGAGCTGTTTTTT. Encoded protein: CASTSGGTGGFRELFF.

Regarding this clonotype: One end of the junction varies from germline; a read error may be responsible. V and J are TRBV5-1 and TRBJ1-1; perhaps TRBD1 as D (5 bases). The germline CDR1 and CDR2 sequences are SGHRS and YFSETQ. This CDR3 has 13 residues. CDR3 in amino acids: CTSSGSGYGEAFF. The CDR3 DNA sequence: TGCACCAGCAGCGGTTCAGGGTATGGTGAAGCTTTCTTT.

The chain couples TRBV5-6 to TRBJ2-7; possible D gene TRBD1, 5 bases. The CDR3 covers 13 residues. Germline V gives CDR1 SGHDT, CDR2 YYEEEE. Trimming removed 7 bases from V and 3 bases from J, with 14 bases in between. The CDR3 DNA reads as TGTGCCAGCCAAGACAGTAGACTCTACGAGCAGTACTTC. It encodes CASQDSRLYEQYF.